These 23 T cell receptor beta chains came from one sample sequenced in a study of Ad26.COV2.S vaccination and SARS-CoV-2 variants. Stated treatment: some 20 received Ad26.COV2.S at low or high dose, single or two shots; about 5 received placebo; per-sample allocation not given. Each sample was drawn 63 days after the first injection (of vaccine or placebo). Here immunoSEQ multiplex PCR was the method, and the copy in TCRdb shows in-frame clones only, minus some. The table has fewer than 400,000 clones, roughly 90% seen once. The sequencing used peripheral blood, collected in a trial of Ad26.COV2.S vaccine versus placebo. The receptors derive from a person between 18 and 65 years old who received the Ad26.COV2.S COVID-19 vaccine or a placebo.

CDR3 protein: CASSPLHEQFF. DNA for the CDR3: TGTGCCAGCAGCCCTTTACACGAGCAGTTCTTC. The chain has TRBV7-2 and TRBJ2-1; D is uncertain. V lost 5 bases and J 10 bases, leaving 9 bases between the germline ends. Looked up from germline, CDR1 is SGHTA and CDR2 is FQGNSA. This CDR3 contains 11 residues.

The chain has TRBV19 and TRBJ2-2; 8 nucleotides match TRBD1. Trimming removed 7 bases from V and 2 bases from J; junction bases left unmatched: 3. Germline-derived CDR1 and CDR2 are LNHDA and SQIVND (reference sequence). This CDR3 region has 14 residues. CDR3 in amino acids: CASNDRGNTGELFF. CDR3 bases: TGTGCCAGTAACGACAGGGGAAACACCGGGGAGCTGTTTTTT. Full variable domain (remainder filled in from reference TRBV19 and TRBJ2-2): DGGITQSPKYLFRKEGQNVTLSCEQNLNHDAMYWYRQDPGQGLRLIYYSQIVNDFQKGDIAEGYSVSREKKESFPLTVTSAQKNPTAFYLCASNDRGNTGELFFGEGSRLTVL.

The gene calls are TRBV28 and TRBJ2-2, with D possibly matching TRBD2 (6 bases). Trimming shortened V by 5 bases and J by 4 bases, and 14 bases separated the two germline ends. The V gene's germline CDR1 is MDHEN and CDR2 SYDVKM. There are 15 residues in the CDR3. This CDR3 reads CASSGGDTGTGELFF. The CDR3 DNA sequence: TGTGCCAGCAGTGGAGGGGATACGGGCACCGGGGAGCTGTTTTTT.

V is TRBV19 and J is TRBJ2-1; 7 positions match TRBD1. CDR1 and CDR2 (germline): LNHDA, SQIVND (reference sequence). The CDR3 loop spans 14 amino acids. The junction had 7 bases not matched to a gene; V was cut back by 7 bases and J by 4 bases. The CDR3 DNA sequence: TGTGCCAGTACCACGAGACAGGGATACAATGAGCAGTTCTTC. This codes for CASTTRQGYNEQFF.

Comment on this clone: The same CDR3 is also encoded by other DNA sequences in this sample. The chain links TRBV11-2 to TRBJ2-5; possibly TRBD2 for D (6 bases). CDR3 length: 13 amino acids. From germline, CDR1 is SGHAT and CDR2 FQNNGV. Trimming left V 3 bases short and J 5 bases short, with 10 bases between. The CDR3 region is CASSLGGLETQYF. CDR3 coding DNA: TGTGCCAGCAGCTTGGGAGGTTTGGAGACCCAGTACTTC.

The V call is TRBV19, the J call TRBJ2-3, with TRBD1 as a possible D gene (6 bases). The CDR3 runs 16 residues. Germline CDR1 is LNHDA and CDR2 is SQIVND (reference sequence). V was cut by 5 bases and J by 0 bases, with 15 bases left in between. The CDR3 DNA is TGTGCCAGTAGTCATAACAGGGCCCTGAGCACAGATACGCAGTATTTT. This translates into CASSHNRALSTDTQYF.

The CDR3 DNA reads TGTGCCAGCAGTGCCTTTCCGGGACAGGGACAAGAGACCCAGTACTTC. It encodes CASSAFPGQGQETQYF. The chain couples TRBV6-4 to TRBJ2-5; 9 bases are shared with TRBD1. CDR1 and CDR2 (germline): MRHNA, SNTAGT. Trimming removed 4 bases from V and 2 bases from J; junction bases left unmatched: 8. The CDR3 extends over 16 amino acids.

CDR3 nucleotides: TGCGCCAGCAGCCAGGCTGGATACAGGGAGACGAACTATGGCTACACCTTC. Translating gives CASSQAGYRETNYGYTF. The chain has TRBV4-3 and TRBJ1-2; perhaps TRBD1 as D (6 bases). This CDR3 comprises 17 residues. V was cut by 3 bases and J by 2 bases, with 19 bases left in between. CDR1 is LGHNA and CDR2 is YSLEER in the germline V gene.

This chain uses TRBV6-2 or TRBV6-3 with TRBJ1-2; D unresolved. V was shortened by 0 bases and J by 4 bases, with 9 bases between the two germline ends. CDR1 and CDR2 (germline): MNHEY, SVGEGT. This CDR3 has 14 residues. The CDR3 DNA follows: TGTGCCAGCAGTTACTCGACTTTGAGCTATGGCTACACCTTC. Protein: CASSYSTLSYGYTF.

The chain employs TRBV19 and TRBJ1-3, with D uncertain. V lost 2 bases and J 0 bases, leaving 8 bases between the germline ends. The CDR3 has 15 amino acids. The germline gives CDR1 LNHDA, CDR2 SQIVND (reference sequence). The CDR3 DNA sequence: TGTGCCAGTAGTATAAGGGCCCGCTCTGGAAACACCATATATTTT. Residues: CASSIRARSGNTIYF.

This chain uses TRBV7-2 with TRBJ1-6, with no clear D. From germline, CDR1 is SGHTA and CDR2 FQGNSA. The CDR3 has 17 amino acids. The ends were cut back, 1 base at V and 5 bases at J, with 15 bases in the middle. The CDR3 DNA sequence: TGTGCCAGCAGCTTAGTGGGTGACGACTTCCATAATTCACCCCTCCACTTT. Translation: CASSLVGDDFHNSPLHF.

The DNA for the CDR3 is TGTGCCACCAGCAGAGACGGGGTACGTCTGAACACTGAAGCTTTCTTT. This gives the protein CATSRDGVRLNTEAFF. The chain couples TRBV15 to TRBJ1-1; D not resolved. This CDR3 has 16 residues. V was trimmed by 0 bases and J by 0 bases, leaving 11 bases between them. The germline CDR1 and CDR2 sequences are LNHNV and YYDKDF (reference sequence).

The V and J genes are TRBV11-2 and TRBJ1-2, with TRBD1 as a possible D gene (6 bases). The CDR3 runs 16 residues. V was cut by 6 bases and J by 7 bases, with 24 bases left in between. Germline V lookup: CDR1 SGHAT, CDR2 FQNNGV. CDR3 residues: CASSSETRSSGAGYTF. The CDR3 DNA reads TGTGCCAGCAGTTCCGAAACAAGATCGTCGGGGGCTGGCTACACCTTC.

In this sample, this clone turned up once. The rearrangement links TRBV7-8 to TRBJ2-2; 7 nucleotides line up with TRBD2. This CDR3 is built from 17 residues. Germline V gene sequence: CDR1 SGHVS, CDR2 FQNEAQ. Trimming removed 2 bases from V and 0 bases from J; junction bases left unmatched: 6. CDR3 DNA: TGTGCCAGCAGCTTATATATAGCGGGCCCGAACACCGGGGAGCTGTTTTTT. It specifies CASSLYIAGPNTGELFF.

The chain couples TRBV5-1 to TRBJ2-1, with unresolved D. The CDR3 runs 14 residues. With 2 bases removed from V and 6 bases from J, the gap between germline ends came to 12 bases. The germline gives CDR1 SGHRS, CDR2 YFSETQ. Here the CDR3 DNA reads TGCGCCAGCAGCTTATCAGGTTACGGCAATGAGCAGTTCTTC. This gives the protein CASSLSGYGNEQFF. Drawing the rest from reference TRBV5-1 and TRBJ2-1, the complete variable domain is KAGVTQTPRYLIKTRGQQVTLSCSPISGHRSVSWYQQTPGQGLQFLFEYFSETQRNKGNFPGRFSGRQFSNSRSEMNVSTLELGDSALYLCASSLSGYGNEQFFGPGTRLTVL.

The chain uses TRBV5-1 and TRBJ2-2, with D possibly matching TRBD2 (6 bases). Trimming took off 7 bases at V and 5 bases at J, with 15 bases between the two ends. Per the germline V gene, CDR1 is SGHRS and CDR2 is YFSETQ. This CDR3 has 14 residues. The CDR3 bases are TGCGCCAGCTCCCCCGACGGGGGAACCGGGGAGCTGTTTTTT. The encoded protein is CASSPDGGTGELFF.

CDR3 nucleotides: TGTGCCAGCAGTTTATCTGGCGGGAGTTCCTACAATGAGCAGTTCTTC. The encoded protein is CASSLSGGSSYNEQFF. V is TRBV27 and J is TRBJ2-1; 7 nucleotides agree with TRBD2. The CDR3 contains 16 residues. Looked up from germline, CDR1 is MNHEY and CDR2 is SMNVEV (reference sequence). The J segment lost 1 base and the V segment lost 0 bases, leaving 3 bases of the junction unmatched.

The rearrangement uses TRBV5-6 and TRBJ1-1; D is uncertain. The V end was cut by 5 bases, the J end by 6 bases, with 14 bases between. The CDR3 covers 13 residues. The germline gives CDR1 SGHDT, CDR2 YYEEEE. In DNA, the CDR3 is TGTGCCAGCAGGGCAGTAGAGACCCCTGAAGCTTTCTTT. Amino acid sequence: CASRAVETPEAFF.

The chain recombines TRBV30 with TRBJ1-2; D remains ambiguous. Trimming pared 5 bases from V and 4 bases from J, leaving 11 bases between. Germline lookup yields CDR1 GTSNPN and CDR2 SVGIG (reference sequence). The CDR3 has 12 residues. CDR3 sequence reads: CAWASWGYGYTF. Written as DNA, the CDR3 is TGTGCCTGGGCCTCATGGGGCTATGGCTACACCTTC.

This chain joins TRBV6-5 and TRBJ2-1, with 8 bases matching TRBD1. Germline assignment: CDR1 MNHEY and CDR2 SVGAGI. The V gene end was trimmed by 6 bases and the J gene end by 5 bases; junction bases not matched to a gene: 9. CDR3 length: 15 residues. The CDR3 reads CASRSDRGINNEQFF. CDR3 nucleotide sequence: TGTGCCAGCAGATCCGACAGGGGAATAAACAATGAGCAGTTCTTC.

The genes are TRBV19 and TRBJ1-5, with D hard to call. Germline V CDR1 and CDR2: LNHDA, SQIVND (reference sequence). This CDR3 comprises 13 residues. V shed 5 bases and J shed 5 bases, with 10 bases lying between them. DNA for the CDR3: TGTGCCAGTAGTTCTCTAGAGGATCAGCCCCAGCATTTT. Amino acids: CASSSLEDQPQHF.

J is TRBJ2-1 and V is TRBV4-1; TRBD2 is a possible D gene (6 bases). V gave up 2 bases and J gave up 2 bases, with 10 bases separating them. The CDR3 loop spans 15 amino acids. CDR1 and CDR2 (germline): MGHRA, YSYEKL. The CDR3 region has the DNA TGCGCCAGCAGCCAAACACCGGGGGCCTACAATGAGCAGTTCTTC. It is translated as CASSQTPGAYNEQFF.

This clone occurred once. The rearrangement links TRBV19 to TRBJ1-1; 11 nucleotides align to TRBD1. Trimming took 4 bases from V and 5 from J; bases not matched to a gene: 9. The CDR3 covers 16 residues. Germline V CDR1 and CDR2: LNHDA, SQIVND (reference sequence). The CDR3 region has the DNA TGTGCCAGTAGTACCGGACAGGGGGCAGTAGGGACTGAAGCTTTCTTT. This gives the protein CASSTGQGAVGTEAFF.